Below are 13 T cell receptor beta chains sequenced from a single sample in a study of blood T cell repertoires in COVID-19. Only in-frame clones appear in the TCRdb table, and some are missing; sequencing was by immunoSEQ multiplex PCR. This sample has roughly 32,000 clones; 87% occur once, and the top ten carry approximately 2%. The sequenced sample consisted of peripheral blood. Every receptor here comes from a man aged 45-65 years with active or convalescent COVID-19.

V usage is TRBV5-1 and J usage is TRBJ2-7; TRBD2 matches 9 bases. The germline CDR1 and CDR2 sequences are SGHRS and YFSETQ. This CDR3 contains 14 residues. V lost 3 bases to trimming and J lost 0 bases; unmatched junction nucleotides: 1. The CDR3, as DNA: TGCGCCAGCAGCTCTAGCGGGACCTCCTACGAGCAGTACTTC. Residues: CASSSSGTSYEQYF.

CDR3 in DNA: TGTGCCAGCTCACCACTAGCGGGAGTCGTGGATGAGCAGTTCTTC. Residues: CASSPLAGVVDEQFF. The chain employs TRBV18 and TRBJ2-1, with 9 positions matching TRBD2. The CDR3 extends over 15 amino acids. The germline CDR1 and CDR2 sequences are KGHSH and LQKENI. V lost 1 base to trimming and J lost 8 bases; unmatched junction nucleotides: 6.

J is TRBJ2-4 and V is TRBV3-1 (or the pseudogene TRBV3-2); D perhaps matches TRBD1 (5 bases). Germline V gene lookup returns CDR1 LGHDT and CDR2 YNNKEL (reference sequence). The CDR3 sequence is 20 residues long. V lost 4 bases and J lost 0, with 25 bases in between. In nucleotides, the CDR3 is TGTGCCAGCAGCCTCGACCCCCCCGGCAGGCAAGGGGTAGCCAAAAACATTCAGTACTTC. Protein: CASSLDPPGRQGVAKNIQYF.

The chain recombines TRBV19 with TRBJ2-7, with 8 bases matching TRBD1. The CDR3 sequence is 13 residues long. CDR1 is LNHDA and CDR2 is SQIVND in the germline V gene (reference sequence). Trimming took 6 bases from V and 2 from J; bases not matched to a gene: 3. The CDR3 DNA reads as TGTGCCAGTAGCCCGGGACAGGCCTACGAGCAGTACTTC. It translates to CASSPGQAYEQYF.

The sample holds one count of this clone. The chain uses TRBV25-1 and TRBJ2-7; TRBD2 agrees at 9 bases. Losses at the gene ends were 3 bases for V and 3 bases for J; bases not matched to a gene: 3. From germline, CDR1 is MGHDK and CDR2 SYGVNS. The CDR3 has 14 amino acids. The CDR3 sequence is CASSDLTSGYEQYF. DNA of the CDR3: TGTGCCAGCAGTGACCTGACTAGCGGCTACGAGCAGTACTTC.

The chain carries TRBV5-4 and TRBJ1-4; D might be TRBD1 (6 bases). Germline V gives CDR1 SGHNT, CDR2 YYREEE (reference sequence). Deletions cut 2 bases from V and 8 bases from J, with 13 bases between. The CDR3 is made up of 14 amino acids. CDR3 residues: CASSFRGAREKLFF. CDR3 coding DNA: TGTGCCAGCAGCTTCCGGGGGGCGCGAGAAAAACTGTTTTTT. Full variable domain (remainder filled in from reference TRBV5-4 and TRBJ1-4): ETGVTQSPTHLIKTRGQQVTLRCSSQSGHNTVSWYQQALGQGPQFIFQYYREEENGRGNFPPRFSGLQFPNYSSELNVNALELDDSALYLCASSFRGAREKLFFGSGTQLSVL.

The chain recombines TRBV5-6 with TRBJ2-1; TRBD1 matches 8 bases. With 0 bases clipped from V and 2 bases from J, the junction kept 1 base outside the gene matches. The CDR3 has 15 residues. Germline V CDR1 and CDR2: SGHDT, YYEEEE. The CDR3 DNA follows: TGTGCCAGCAGCTTGGGGACAGGGCCCTACAATGAGCAGTTCTTC. Encoded protein: CASSLGTGPYNEQFF.

CDR3: CSVDLSGAPDTQYF. The CDR3 nucleotides read TGCAGCGTTGATCTCAGCGGGGCCCCGGATACGCAGTATTTT. The chain combines TRBV29-1 with TRBJ2-3, with 7 nucleotides matching TRBD2. This CDR3 is built from 14 residues. Germline values: CDR1 SQVTM, CDR2 ANQGSEA. V was clipped by 3 bases and J by 6 bases; unmatched bases: 9.

The chain combines TRBV12-3 or TRBV12-4 with TRBJ1-1, with no clear D. The V and J ends lost 6 bases and 6 bases respectively, with 14 bases between them. The CDR3 totals 13 residues. In DNA, the CDR3 is TGTGCCAGCAGCTCGACACGGGGTGCTGAAGCTTTCTTT. Amino acids: CASSSTRGAEAFF.

This rearrangement joins TRBV5-1 to TRBJ2-2; 10 positions match TRBD1. This CDR3 region has 16 residues. Trimming took 1 base from V and 5 from J; bases not matched to a gene: 5. Germline assignment: CDR1 SGHRS and CDR2 YFSETQ. CDR3 in amino acids: CASSLKGTGDTGELFF. CDR3 bases: TGCGCCAGCAGCTTGAAGGGGACAGGGGATACCGGGGAGCTGTTTTTT.

The chain combines TRBV28 with TRBJ1-2; D unclear. Germline loops: CDR1 MDHEN, CDR2 SYDVKM. Deletions cut 2 bases from V and 5 bases from J, with 6 bases between. This CDR3 is 12 amino acids long. The DNA for the CDR3 is TGTGCCAGCAGTTTAGTCGGGTATGGCTACACCTTC. Protein: CASSLVGYGYTF.

The chain links TRBV29-1 to TRBJ2-7, with D perhaps TRBD1 (9 bases). CDR3 size: 14 residues. The germline V gene has CDR1 SQVTM and CDR2 ANQGSEA. V was clipped by 5 bases and J by 3 bases, with 17 bases between them. CDR3 nucleotides: TGCAGCGTTACCGGGAGGGGACAGGGCTACGAGCAGTACTTC. Translation: CSVTGRGQGYEQYF.

The V call is TRBV29-1, the J call TRBJ2-1; D gene unclear. Germline V gene sequence: CDR1 SQVTM, CDR2 ANQGSEA. The V and J ends lost 4 bases and 3 bases respectively, with 10 bases between them. The CDR3 is 13 amino acids. CDR3 amino acids: CSVAGHHYNEQFF. The CDR3 nucleotides read TGCAGCGTTGCAGGCCACCACTACAATGAGCAGTTCTTC.